A single sample is the source of the 3 T cell receptor beta chains below, sequenced in a study of blood T cell repertoires in COVID-19. Sequenced by immunoSEQ multiplex PCR; TCRdb stores in-frame clones only, minus some. This sample has roughly 100,000 clones; approximately 87% occur once, and the top ten carry around a tenth. Sequenced sample: peripheral blood. These receptors were obtained from a woman in her twenties or thirties with acute or convalescent COVID-19.

The chain employs TRBV6-2 or TRBV6-3 and TRBJ1-2, with D maybe TRBD1 (5 bases). Germline V gives CDR1 MNHEY, CDR2 SVGEGT. The CDR3 spans 15 residues. Trimming cost V 2 bases and J 2 bases, with 12 bases left between them. The CDR3, as DNA: TGTGCCAGCAGTTACAACCTGGGGCAGAACTATGGCTACACCTTC. It yields the protein CASSYNLGQNYGYTF.

The chain uses TRBV20-1 and TRBJ2-1; 7 nucleotides agree with TRBD2. V lost 3 bases, J lost 6 bases, and 8 bases stayed unmatched. Germline CDR1 and CDR2: DFQATT and SNEGSKA (reference sequence). The CDR3 spans 14 residues. The CDR3 sequence is CSASPFSGGNEQFF. CDR3 in DNA: TGCAGTGCTAGTCCCTTTTCGGGGGGCAATGAGCAGTTCTTC.

This chain uses TRBV6-1 with TRBJ2-3; 13 positions agree with TRBD2. J lost 1 base, V lost 1 base, and 2 bases had no gene match. CDR1 is MNHNS and CDR2 is SASEGT in the germline V gene. CDR3 length: 17 amino acids. Written as DNA, the CDR3 is TGTGCCAGCAGTGAAGGGGGGACTAGCGGGGGCACAGATACGCAGTATTTT. Translating it yields CASSEGGTSGGTDTQYF.